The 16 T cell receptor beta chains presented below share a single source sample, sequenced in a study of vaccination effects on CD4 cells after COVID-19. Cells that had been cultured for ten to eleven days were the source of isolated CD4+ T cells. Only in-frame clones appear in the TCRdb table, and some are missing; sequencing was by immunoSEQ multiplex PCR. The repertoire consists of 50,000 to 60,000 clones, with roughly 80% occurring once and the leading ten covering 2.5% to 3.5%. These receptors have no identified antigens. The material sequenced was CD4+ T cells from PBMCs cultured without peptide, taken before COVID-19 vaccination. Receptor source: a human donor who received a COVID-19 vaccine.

DNA of the CDR3: TGTGCCAGCAGCACCGGTCTAGCTAACTATGGCTACACCTTC. This codes for CASSTGLANYGYTF. The chain joins TRBV5-4 to TRBJ1-2; D is uncertain. The CDR3 consists of 14 residues. Germline loops: CDR1 SGHNT, CDR2 YYREEE (reference sequence). The V end was cut by 4 bases, the J end by 0 bases, with 10 bases between.

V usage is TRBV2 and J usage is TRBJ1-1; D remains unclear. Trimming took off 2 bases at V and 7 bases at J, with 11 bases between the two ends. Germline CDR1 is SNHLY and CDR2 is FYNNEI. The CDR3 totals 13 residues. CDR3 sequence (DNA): TGTGCCAGCAGTGAAATCGTAAGAAGTGAAGCTTTCTTT. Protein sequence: CASSEIVRSEAFF.

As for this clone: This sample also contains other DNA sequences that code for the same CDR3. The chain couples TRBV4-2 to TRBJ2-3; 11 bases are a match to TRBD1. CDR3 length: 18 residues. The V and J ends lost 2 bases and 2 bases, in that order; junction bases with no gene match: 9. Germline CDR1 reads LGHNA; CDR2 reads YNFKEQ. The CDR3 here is CASSQKLGQGAPTDTQYF. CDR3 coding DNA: TGTGCCAGCAGCCAAAAACTCGGACAGGGGGCCCCCACAGATACGCAGTATTTT.

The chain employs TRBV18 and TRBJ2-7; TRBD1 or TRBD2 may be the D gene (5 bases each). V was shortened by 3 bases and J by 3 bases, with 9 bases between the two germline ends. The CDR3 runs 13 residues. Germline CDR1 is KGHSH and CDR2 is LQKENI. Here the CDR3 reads CASSPGPNYEQYV. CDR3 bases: TGTGCCAGCTCACCGGGACCGAACTACGAGCAGTACGTC.

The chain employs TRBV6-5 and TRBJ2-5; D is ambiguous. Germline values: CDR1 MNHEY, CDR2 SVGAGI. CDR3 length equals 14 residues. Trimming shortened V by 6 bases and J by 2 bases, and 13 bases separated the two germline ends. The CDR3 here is CASSRDTAQETQYF. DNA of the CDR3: TGTGCCAGCAGCCGAGATACGGCACAAGAGACCCAGTACTTC.

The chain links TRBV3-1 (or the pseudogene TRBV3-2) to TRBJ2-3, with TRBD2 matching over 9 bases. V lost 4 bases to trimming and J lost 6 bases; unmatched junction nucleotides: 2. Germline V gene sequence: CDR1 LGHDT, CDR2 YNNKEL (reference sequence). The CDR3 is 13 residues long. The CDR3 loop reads CASSLAGEDTQYF. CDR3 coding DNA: TGTGCCAGCAGCCTAGCGGGAGAGGATACGCAGTATTTT.

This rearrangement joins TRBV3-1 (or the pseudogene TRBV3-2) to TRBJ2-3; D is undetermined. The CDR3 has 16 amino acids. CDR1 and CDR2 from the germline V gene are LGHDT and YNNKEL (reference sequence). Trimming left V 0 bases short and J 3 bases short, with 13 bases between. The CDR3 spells CASSQDQGSWTDTQYF. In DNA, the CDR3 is TGTGCCAGCAGCCAAGATCAAGGGTCATGGACAGATACGCAGTATTTT.

The CDR3 spells CASSQPGSSPLHF. In nucleotides, the CDR3 is TGTGCCAGCAGCCAGCCAGGAAGTTCACCCCTCCACTTT. The V gene is TRBV3-1 (or the pseudogene TRBV3-2), the J gene TRBJ1-6; D is undetermined. Germline CDR1 is LGHDT and CDR2 is YNNKEL (reference sequence). This CDR3 is 13 amino acids long. Trimming removed 3 bases from V and 9 bases from J, with 9 bases in between.

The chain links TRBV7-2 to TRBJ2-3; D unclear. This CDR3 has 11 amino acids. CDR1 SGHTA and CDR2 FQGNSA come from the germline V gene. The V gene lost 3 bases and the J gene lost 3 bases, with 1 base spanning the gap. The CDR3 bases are TGTGCCAGCAGCTTGACAGATACGCAGTATTTT. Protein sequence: CASSLTDTQYF.

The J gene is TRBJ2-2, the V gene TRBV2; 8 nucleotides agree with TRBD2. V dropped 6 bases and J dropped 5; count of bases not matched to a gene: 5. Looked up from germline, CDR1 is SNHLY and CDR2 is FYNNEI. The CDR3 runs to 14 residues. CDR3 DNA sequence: TGTGCCAGCAGGAAGGGCGGGGGGACCGGGGAGCTGTTTTTT. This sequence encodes CASRKGGGTGELFF.

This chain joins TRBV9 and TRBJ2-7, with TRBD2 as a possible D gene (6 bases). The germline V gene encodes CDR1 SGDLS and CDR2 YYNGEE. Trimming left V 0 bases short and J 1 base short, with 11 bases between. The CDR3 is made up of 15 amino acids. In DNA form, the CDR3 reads TGTGCCAGCAGCGTAGGATGGGACTCGTCCTACGAGCAGTACGTC. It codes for CASSVGWDSSYEQYV.

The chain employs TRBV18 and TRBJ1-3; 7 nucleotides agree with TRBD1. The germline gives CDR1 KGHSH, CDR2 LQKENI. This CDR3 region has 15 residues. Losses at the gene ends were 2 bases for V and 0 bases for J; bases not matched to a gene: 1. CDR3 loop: CASSPDRVSGNTIYF. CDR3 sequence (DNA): TGTGCCAGCTCACCAGACAGGGTCTCTGGAAACACCATATATTTT.

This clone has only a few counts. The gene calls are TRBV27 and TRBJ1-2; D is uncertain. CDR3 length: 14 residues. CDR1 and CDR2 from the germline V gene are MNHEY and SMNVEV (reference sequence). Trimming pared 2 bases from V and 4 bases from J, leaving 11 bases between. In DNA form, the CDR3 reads TGTGCCAGCAGTTTAACAGCGGGCCTCTATGGCTACACCTTC. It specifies CASSLTAGLYGYTF.

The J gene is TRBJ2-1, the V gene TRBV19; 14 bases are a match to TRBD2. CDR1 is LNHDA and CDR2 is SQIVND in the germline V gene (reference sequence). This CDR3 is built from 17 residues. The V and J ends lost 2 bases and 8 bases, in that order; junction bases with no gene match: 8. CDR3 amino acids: CASSIRTSGGILDEQFF. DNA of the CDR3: TGTGCCAGTAGTATAAGGACTAGCGGGGGGATCCTGGATGAGCAGTTCTTC.

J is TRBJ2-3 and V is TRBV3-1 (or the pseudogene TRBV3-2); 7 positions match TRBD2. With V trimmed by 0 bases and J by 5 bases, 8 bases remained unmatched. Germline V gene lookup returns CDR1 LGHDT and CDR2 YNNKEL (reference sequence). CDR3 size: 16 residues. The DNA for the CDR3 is TGTGCCAGCAGCCAAGATCTAGGACCGGGGGGAGATACGCAGTATTTT. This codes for CASSQDLGPGGDTQYF.

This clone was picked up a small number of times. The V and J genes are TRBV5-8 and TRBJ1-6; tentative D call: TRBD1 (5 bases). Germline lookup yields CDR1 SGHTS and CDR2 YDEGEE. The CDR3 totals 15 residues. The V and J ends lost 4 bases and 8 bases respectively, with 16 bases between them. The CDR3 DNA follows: TGTGCCAGCAGCCTCCCAGGGACCTGGGATTCACCCCTCCACTTT. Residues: CASSLPGTWDSPLHF.